A single sample gave rise to the 19 T cell receptor beta chains below, sequenced in a study of T cell responses to AZD1222 COVID-19 vaccine. TCRdb keeps only in-frame clones here, not all; method: immunoSEQ multiplex PCR. The data contain about 120,000 clones, 85% to 90% of them seen just once; the ten biggest clones take up 3%. The material was peripheral blood, obtained 28 days after the second AZD1222 dose. The receptors derive from an adult who received the AZD1222 COVID-19 vaccine.

This chain joins TRBV5-4 and TRBJ1-2; weak D call: TRBD1 (5 bases). Germline V gene lookup returns CDR1 SGHNT and CDR2 YYREEE (reference sequence). Trimming took 4 bases from V and 3 from J, leaving 13 bases between them. This CDR3 spans 14 amino acids. The CDR3 nucleotides read TGTGCCAGCAGCACCACCGGGGCGGACTATGGCTACACCTTC. Residues: CASSTTGADYGYTF.

The genes are TRBV18 and TRBJ1-1, with 9 bases that match TRBD1. This CDR3 contains 16 residues. CDR1 is KGHSH and CDR2 is LQKENI in the germline V gene. Trimming took 6 bases from V and 2 from J; bases not matched to a gene: 10. The DNA for the CDR3 is TGTGCCAGCTCGAAAACGGGACAGGGCCTAAACACTGAAGCTTTCTTT. Its translation: CASSKTGQGLNTEAFF.

The V call is TRBV28, the J call TRBJ1-2; no firm D call. Trimming stripped 5 bases from V and 9 bases from J, with 16 bases between. The CDR3 sequence is 13 residues long. The germline CDR1 and CDR2 sequences are MDHEN and SYDVKM. The CDR3 region has the DNA TGTGCCAGCAGTCCCCCGGGCGCTTCTCGCTACACCTTC. Its translation: CASSPPGASRYTF.

The chain has TRBV4-1 and TRBJ1-2; D perhaps matches TRBD1 (5 bases). Germline assignment: CDR1 MGHRA and CDR2 YSYEKL. The CDR3 covers 14 residues. V was cut by 0 bases and J by 4 bases, with 9 bases left in between. The CDR3 DNA sequence: TGCGCCAGCAGCCAAGAAGGGACGGCCTATGGCTACACCTTC. This gives the protein CASSQEGTAYGYTF.

This clone was picked up one time. V and J are TRBV5-1 and TRBJ2-2, with TRBD1 matching 7 bases. This CDR3 has 16 amino acids. Germline V CDR1 and CDR2: SGHRS, YFSETQ. Unmatched junction bases numbered 13, after V lost 7 bases and J lost 4 bases. For the CDR3, the DNA is TGCGCCAGCGGCCTTACGACAGGGATGAGCACCGGGGAGCTGTTTTTT. This encodes CASGLTTGMSTGELFF.

The CDR3 DNA reads as TGTGCCAGCAGCCCCTGGACAGGAAACTATGGCTACACCTTC. Residues: CASSPWTGNYGYTF. The chain combines TRBV5-4 with TRBJ1-2; 7 positions match TRBD1. The CDR3 has 14 amino acids. Germline assignment: CDR1 SGHNT and CDR2 YYREEE (reference sequence). The J segment lost 2 bases and the V segment lost 4 bases, leaving 5 bases of the junction unmatched.

Remarks on this clone: This sample also contains other DNA sequences that code for the same CDR3. In DNA form, the CDR3 reads TGTGCCAGCAGTTTTCTTGGCAATCAGCCCCAGCATTTT. Translated, it gives CASSFLGNQPQHF. This chain joins TRBV12-3 or TRBV12-4 and TRBJ1-5; D not certain. V lost 3 bases and J 2 bases, leaving 5 bases between the germline ends. The CDR3 length is 13 residues.

V usage is TRBV12-5 and J usage is TRBJ1-1; TRBD1 agrees at 9 bases. Per germline, CDR1 LGHNT and CDR2 FRNRAP. This CDR3 has 15 amino acids. V was pared by 6 bases and J by 1 base, with 6 bases of the junction left unmatched. DNA for the CDR3: TGTGCTAGTGGCCGGACAGGGGTAGGGAACACTGAAGCTTTCTTT. It translates to CASGRTGVGNTEAFF.

This chain connects TRBV6-5 to TRBJ1-2, with D tentatively TRBD1 (5 bases). This CDR3 is built from 12 residues. The V end was cut by 6 bases, the J end by 4 bases, with 9 bases between. The germline V gene has CDR1 MNHEY and CDR2 SVGAGI. The CDR3 loop reads CASRMDIYGYTF. CDR3 DNA: TGTGCCAGCAGAATGGACATCTATGGCTACACCTTC.

The rearrangement joins TRBV18 to TRBJ1-4; possible D gene TRBD1, 5 bases. V shed 2 bases and J shed 4 bases, with 14 bases lying between them. The CDR3 consists of 16 residues. From germline, CDR1 is KGHSH and CDR2 LQKENI. Written as DNA, the CDR3 is TGTGCCAGCTCACCAATTTCGGGGCGAGTTAATGAAAAACTGTTTTTT. Amino acid sequence: CASSPISGRVNEKLFF.

This clone was seen just once. This chain links TRBV6-4 with TRBJ1-6; 9 nucleotides align to TRBD1. This CDR3 spans 15 amino acids. CDR1 is MRHNA and CDR2 is SNTAGT in the germline V gene. Germline trimming cut 4 bases from V and 7 bases from J; bases unmatched to any gene: 5. Here the CDR3 reads CASSATGTGNSPLHF. In DNA, the CDR3 is TGTGCCAGCAGTGCCACCGGGACAGGGAATTCACCCCTCCACTTT.

This clone was seen only a few times. This chain joins TRBV9 and TRBJ1-4; 8 bases are a match to TRBD1. The CDR3 loop spans 16 amino acids. Germline lookup yields CDR1 SGDLS and CDR2 YYNGEE. V was pared by 4 bases and J by 5 bases, with 10 bases of the junction left unmatched. The CDR3 DNA is TGTGCCAGCAGCAGGGGACAGGTCCCTCCCAATGAAAAACTGTTTTTT. It codes for CASSRGQVPPNEKLFF.

The rearrangement joins TRBV4-2 to TRBJ2-7; D not certain. The length of the CDR3 is 15 residues. Germline V gene lookup returns CDR1 LGHNA and CDR2 YNFKEQ. V shed 0 bases and J shed 5 bases, with 14 bases lying between them. CDR3 sequence: CASSQDLGNPHEQYF. The CDR3 DNA is TGTGCCAGCAGCCAAGATCTCGGCAACCCCCACGAGCAGTACTTC.

V and J are TRBV28 and TRBJ1-5, with a weak D call TRBD1 (6 bases). CDR3 length equals 22 residues. Germline CDR1 is MDHEN and CDR2 is SYDVKM. The V gene lost 3 bases and the J gene lost 4 bases, with 34 bases spanning the gap. The CDR3 nucleotides are TGTGCCAGCAGTTTTTTTTATGCGGTCGACGAGACAGGTCTAATTTCTAATCAGCCCCAGCATTTT. Protein sequence: CASSFFYAVDETGLISNQPQHF.

CDR3 residues: CASSVSGSPEAFF. CDR3 DNA sequence: TGTGCCAGCAGCGTTAGTGGATCTCCTGAAGCTTTCTTT. V and J are TRBV9 and TRBJ1-1; D is unresolved. V lost 2 bases, J lost 6 bases, and 11 bases lay in between. CDR1 and CDR2 from the germline V gene are SGDLS and YYNGEE. The CDR3 consists of 13 residues. The whole variable domain, remainder taken from reference TRBV9 and TRBJ1-1, is DSGVTQTPKHLITATGQRVTLRCSPRSGDLSVYWYQQSLDQGLQFLIQYYNGEERAKGNILERFSAQQFPDLHSELNLSSLELGDSALYFCASSVSGSPEAFFGQGTRLTVV.

The genes are TRBV6-5 and TRBJ2-5, with 7 bases aligning to TRBD1. The germline CDR1 and CDR2 sequences are MNHEY and SVGAGI. The length of the CDR3 is 14 residues. After removal of 6 bases from V and 5 bases from J, the junction contained 9 bases not matched to a gene. CDR3 DNA: TGTGCCAGCAGCCTAGGGGGCATCGGGGAGACCCAGTACTTC. Translated: CASSLGGIGETQYF.

CDR3 bases: TGTGCCTGGTTCCATCGGGGTAGGAATGGCTACACCTTC. This codes for CAWFHRGRNGYTF. The chain is built from TRBV30 and TRBJ1-2; unclear D gene. Trimming pared 5 bases from V and 6 bases from J, leaving 16 bases between. This CDR3 spans 13 amino acids. Per germline, CDR1 GTSNPN and CDR2 SVGIG (reference sequence).

V and J are TRBV5-5 and TRBJ1-5, with a possible D match to TRBD1 (5 bases). V was cut by 0 bases and J by 2 bases, with 9 bases left in between. CDR3 length equals 15 residues. The germline V gene encodes CDR1 SGHKS and CDR2 YYEKEE (reference sequence). The CDR3 spells CASSLGPGGNQPQHF. Written as DNA, the CDR3 is TGTGCCAGCAGCTTGGGGCCGGGGGGCAATCAGCCCCAGCATTTT.

This clone turned up a few times. The rearrangement uses TRBV10-3 and TRBJ1-6; TRBD1 agrees at 9 bases. Trimming removed 6 bases from V and 9 bases from J; junction bases left unmatched: 9. Germline CDR1 reads ENHRY; CDR2 reads SYGVKD. The CDR3 extends over 15 amino acids. The CDR3 reads CAISRTGDLFSPLHF. In DNA form, the CDR3 reads TGTGCCATCAGCCGGACAGGGGACCTCTTTTCACCCCTCCACTTT.